This TCR beta chain stems from a study of post-analysis software for immune sequencing data. Study results and caveats: Patients had higher frequencies than controls of five TRBV segments, including TRBV5-6, TRBV5-1 and TRBV20-1.

This clonotype came up a few times. Its matching antigen is unknown. The germline V gene has CDR1 MDHEN and CDR2 SYDVKM. This CDR3 contains 15 residues. The V segment lost 7 bases and the J segment 0 bases; nucleotides outside the gene matches: 5. Unique molecular identifiers featured in each of the TCR beta cDNA libraries. TCRdb processed the PCR reads anew with MiXCR; each CDR3 protein has one entry. The repertoire holds fewer than 600,000 distinct CDR3 sequences, with around 40% as singletons. The chain uses TRBV28 and TRBJ2-1, with TRBD2 matching 8 bases. Sequenced sample: blood. This clonotype was sampled from a girl between 5 and 17 years old with multiple sclerosis. The CDR3 protein is CASIESGSSYNEQFF. DNA for the CDR3: TGTGCCAGCATCGAGAGCGGGAGCTCCTACAATGAGCAGTTCTTC.